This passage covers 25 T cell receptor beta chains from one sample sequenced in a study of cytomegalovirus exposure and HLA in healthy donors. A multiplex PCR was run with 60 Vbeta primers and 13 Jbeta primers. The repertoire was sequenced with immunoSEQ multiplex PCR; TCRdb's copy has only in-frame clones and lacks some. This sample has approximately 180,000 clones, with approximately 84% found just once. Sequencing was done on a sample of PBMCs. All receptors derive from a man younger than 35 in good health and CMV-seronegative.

CDR3 loop: CASSFRQGAQPQHF. The CDR3 DNA follows: TGTGCCAGCAGCTTCAGGCAGGGGGCTCAGCCCCAGCATTTT. The chain carries TRBV7-8 and TRBJ1-5; 8 positions match TRBD1. The CDR3 runs 14 residues. V shed 3 bases and J 6 bases; nucleotides not matched to a gene: 4. Germline V gene lookup returns CDR1 SGHVS and CDR2 FQNEAQ.

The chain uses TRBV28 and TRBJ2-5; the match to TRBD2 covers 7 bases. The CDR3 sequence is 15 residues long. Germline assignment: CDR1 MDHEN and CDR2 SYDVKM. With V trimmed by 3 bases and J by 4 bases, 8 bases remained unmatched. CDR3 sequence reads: CASSFRRGMVETQYF. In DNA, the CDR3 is TGTGCCAGCAGTTTTCGGCGGGGGATGGTAGAGACCCAGTACTTC. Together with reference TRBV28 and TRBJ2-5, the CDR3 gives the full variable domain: DVKVTQSSRYLVKRTGEKVFLECVQDMDHENMFWYRQDPGLGLRLIYFSYDVKMKEKGDIPEGYSVSREKKERFSLILESASTNQTSMYLCASSFRRGMVETQYFGPGTRLLVL.

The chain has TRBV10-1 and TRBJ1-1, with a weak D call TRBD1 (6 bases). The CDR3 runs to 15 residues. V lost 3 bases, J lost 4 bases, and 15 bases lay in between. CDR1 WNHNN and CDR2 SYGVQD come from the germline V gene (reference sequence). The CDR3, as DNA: TGCGCCAGCAGTGAAGGGCGGAGGGGGGGCACTGAAGCTTTCTTT. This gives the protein CASSEGRRGGTEAFF.

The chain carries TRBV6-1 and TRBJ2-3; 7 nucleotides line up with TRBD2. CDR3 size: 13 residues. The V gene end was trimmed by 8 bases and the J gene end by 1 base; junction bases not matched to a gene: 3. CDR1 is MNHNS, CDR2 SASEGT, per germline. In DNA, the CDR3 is TGTGCCAGCGGCGCGGGGGGCACAGATACGCAGTATTTT. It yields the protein CASGAGGTDTQYF.

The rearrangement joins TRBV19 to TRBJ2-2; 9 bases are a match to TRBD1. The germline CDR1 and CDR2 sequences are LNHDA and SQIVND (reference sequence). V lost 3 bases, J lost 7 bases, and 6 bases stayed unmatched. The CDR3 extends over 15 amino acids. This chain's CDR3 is CASSIGTGPSGELFF. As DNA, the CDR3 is TGTGCCAGTAGTATCGGGACAGGGCCCAGCGGGGAGCTGTTTTTT.

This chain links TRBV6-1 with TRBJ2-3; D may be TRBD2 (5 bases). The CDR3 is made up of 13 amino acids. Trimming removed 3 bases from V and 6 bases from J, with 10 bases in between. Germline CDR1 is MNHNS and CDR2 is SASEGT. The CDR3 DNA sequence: TGTGCCAGCAGTGAGAGGGAACTTGATACGCAGTATTTT. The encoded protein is CASSERELDTQYF.

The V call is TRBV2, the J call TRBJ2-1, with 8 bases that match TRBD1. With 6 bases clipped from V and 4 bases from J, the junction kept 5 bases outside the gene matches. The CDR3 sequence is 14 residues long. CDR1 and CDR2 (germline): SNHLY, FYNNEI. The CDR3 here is CASSVTGGYNEQFF. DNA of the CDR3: TGTGCCAGCAGCGTAACAGGGGGTTACAATGAGCAGTTCTTC.

The CDR3 nucleotides are TGTGCCAGCAGTGAAAGGACAGGGGGGCCCCAATCCGGTGAGCAGTTCTTC. This sequence encodes CASSERTGGPQSGEQFF. The chain links TRBV25-1 to TRBJ2-1; 10 bases are a match to TRBD1. This CDR3 contains 17 residues. Germline loops: CDR1 MGHDK, CDR2 SYGVNS. The V gene end was trimmed by 2 bases and the J gene end by 9 bases; junction bases not matched to a gene: 13.

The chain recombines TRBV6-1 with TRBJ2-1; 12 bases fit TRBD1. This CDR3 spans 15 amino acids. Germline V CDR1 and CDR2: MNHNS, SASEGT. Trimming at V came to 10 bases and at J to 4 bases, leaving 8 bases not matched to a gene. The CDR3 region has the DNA TGTGCCACCCCCGGGACAGGGGGCGCATACAATGAGCAGTTCTTC. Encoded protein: CATPGTGGAYNEQFF.

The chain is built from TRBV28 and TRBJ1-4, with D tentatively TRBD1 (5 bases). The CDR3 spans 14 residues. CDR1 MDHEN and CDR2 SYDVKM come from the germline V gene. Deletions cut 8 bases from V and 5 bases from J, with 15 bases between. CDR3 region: CASFGGGRNEKLFF. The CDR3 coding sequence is TGTGCCAGCTTCGGTGGGGGGAGGAATGAAAAACTGTTTTTT.

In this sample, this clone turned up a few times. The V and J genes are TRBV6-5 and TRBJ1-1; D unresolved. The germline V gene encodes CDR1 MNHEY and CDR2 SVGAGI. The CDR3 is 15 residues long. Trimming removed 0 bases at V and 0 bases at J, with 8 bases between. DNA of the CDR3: TGTGCCAGCAGTTACTCCGTCAACATGAACACTGAAGCTTTCTTT. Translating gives CASSYSVNMNTEAFF.

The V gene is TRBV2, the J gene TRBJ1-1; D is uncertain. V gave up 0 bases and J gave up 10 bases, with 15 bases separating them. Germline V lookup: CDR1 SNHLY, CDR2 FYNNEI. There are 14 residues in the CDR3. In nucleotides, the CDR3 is TGTGCCAGCAGTGAAGCGCGGCTTGATTTGTTAGCTTTCTTT. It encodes CASSEARLDLLAFF.

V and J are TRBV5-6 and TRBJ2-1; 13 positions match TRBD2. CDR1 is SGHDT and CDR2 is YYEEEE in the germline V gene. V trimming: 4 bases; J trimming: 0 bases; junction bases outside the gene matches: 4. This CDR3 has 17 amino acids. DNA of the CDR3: TGTGCCAGCAGCAGGACTAGCGGGAGTTTCTCCTACAATGAGCAGTTCTTC. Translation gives CASSRTSGSFSYNEQFF.

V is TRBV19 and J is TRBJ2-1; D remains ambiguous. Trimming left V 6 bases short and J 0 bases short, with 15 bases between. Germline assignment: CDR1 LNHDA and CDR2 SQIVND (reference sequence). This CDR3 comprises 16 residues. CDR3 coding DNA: TGTGCCAGTAGCCCCTTTTCCCTAAGCTCCTACAATGAGCAGTTCTTC. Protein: CASSPFSLSSYNEQFF.

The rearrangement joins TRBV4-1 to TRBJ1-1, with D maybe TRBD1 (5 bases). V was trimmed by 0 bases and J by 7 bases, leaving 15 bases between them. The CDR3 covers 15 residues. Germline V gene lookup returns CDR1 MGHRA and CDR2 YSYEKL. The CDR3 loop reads CASSQDLQGTVEAFF. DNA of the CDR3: TGCGCCAGCAGCCAAGATCTCCAGGGAACCGTTGAAGCTTTCTTT.

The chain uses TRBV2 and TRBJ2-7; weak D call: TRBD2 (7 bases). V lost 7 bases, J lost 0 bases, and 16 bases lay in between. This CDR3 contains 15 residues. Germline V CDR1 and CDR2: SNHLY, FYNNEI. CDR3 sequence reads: CASIARGRDSYEQYF. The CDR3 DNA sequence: TGTGCCAGCATCGCAAGGGGGAGGGACTCCTACGAGCAGTACTTC.

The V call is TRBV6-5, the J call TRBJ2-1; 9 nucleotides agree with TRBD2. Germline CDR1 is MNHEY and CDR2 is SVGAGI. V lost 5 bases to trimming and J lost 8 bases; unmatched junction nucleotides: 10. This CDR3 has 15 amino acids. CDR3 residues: CASSPTGTSTHEQFF. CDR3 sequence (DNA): TGTGCCAGCAGTCCGACCGGGACTAGCACCCATGAGCAGTTCTTC.

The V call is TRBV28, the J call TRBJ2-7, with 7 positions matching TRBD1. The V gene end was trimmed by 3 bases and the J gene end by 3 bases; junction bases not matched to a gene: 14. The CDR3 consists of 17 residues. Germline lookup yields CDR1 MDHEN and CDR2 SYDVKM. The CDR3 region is CASSLALRGSPLYEQYF. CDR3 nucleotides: TGTGCCAGCAGTTTGGCCCTCAGGGGGTCCCCCCTCTACGAGCAGTACTTC.

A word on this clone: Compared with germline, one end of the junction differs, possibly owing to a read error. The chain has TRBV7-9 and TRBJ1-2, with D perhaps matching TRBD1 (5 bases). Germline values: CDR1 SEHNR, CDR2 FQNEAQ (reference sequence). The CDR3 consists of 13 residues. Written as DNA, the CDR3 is TGTTCCAGCAGCGGCAGGACAACCTATGGCTACACCTTC. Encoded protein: CSSSGRTTYGYTF. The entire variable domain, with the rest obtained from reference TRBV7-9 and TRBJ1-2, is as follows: DTGVSQNPRHKITKRGQNVTFRCDPISEHNRLYWYRQTLGQGPEFLTYFQNEAQLEKSRLLSDRFSAERPKGSFSTLEIQRTEQGDSAMYLCSSSGRTTYGYTFGSGTRLTVV.

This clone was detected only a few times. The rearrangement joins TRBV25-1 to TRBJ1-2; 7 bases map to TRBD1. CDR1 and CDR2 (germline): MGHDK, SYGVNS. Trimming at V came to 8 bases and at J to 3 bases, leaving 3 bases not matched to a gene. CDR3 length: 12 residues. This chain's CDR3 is CASSGQYYGYTF. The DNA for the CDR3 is TGTGCCAGCTCGGGACAGTACTATGGCTACACCTTC.

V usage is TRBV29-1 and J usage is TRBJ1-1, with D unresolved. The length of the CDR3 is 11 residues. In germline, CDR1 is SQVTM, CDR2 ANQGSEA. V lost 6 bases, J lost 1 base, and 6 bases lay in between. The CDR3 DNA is TGCAGCGTAGCGGAGAACACTGAAGCTTTCTTT. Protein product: CSVAENTEAFF.

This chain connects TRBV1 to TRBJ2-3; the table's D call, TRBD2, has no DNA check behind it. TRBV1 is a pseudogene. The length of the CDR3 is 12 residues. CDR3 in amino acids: CTSTRSTDTQYF. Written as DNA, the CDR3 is TGCACCAGCACCCGTAGCACAGATACGCAGTATTTT.

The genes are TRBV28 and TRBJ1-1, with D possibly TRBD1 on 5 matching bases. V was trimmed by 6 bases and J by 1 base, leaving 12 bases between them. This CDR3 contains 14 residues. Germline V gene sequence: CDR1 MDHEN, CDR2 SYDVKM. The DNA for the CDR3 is TGTGCCAGCAGCTGGGGCCAGGGGAACACTGAAGCTTTCTTT. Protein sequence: CASSWGQGNTEAFF.

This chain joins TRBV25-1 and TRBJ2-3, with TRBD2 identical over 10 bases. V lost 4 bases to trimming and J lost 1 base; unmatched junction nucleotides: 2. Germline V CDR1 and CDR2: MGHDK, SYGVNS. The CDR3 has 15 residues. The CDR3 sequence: CASSVGLAGTDTQYF. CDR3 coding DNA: TGTGCCAGCAGTGTAGGACTAGCGGGCACAGATACGCAGTATTTT.

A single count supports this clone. CDR3 DNA: TGTGCCAGCAGCTTAATATCGCCTAGCCAGTACTTC. This encodes CASSLISPSQYF. The chain carries TRBV7-8 and TRBJ2-5, with D unclear. Trimming took 2 bases from V and 10 from J, leaving 11 bases between them. The CDR3 is 12 amino acids. The V gene's germline CDR1 is SGHVS and CDR2 FQNEAQ.